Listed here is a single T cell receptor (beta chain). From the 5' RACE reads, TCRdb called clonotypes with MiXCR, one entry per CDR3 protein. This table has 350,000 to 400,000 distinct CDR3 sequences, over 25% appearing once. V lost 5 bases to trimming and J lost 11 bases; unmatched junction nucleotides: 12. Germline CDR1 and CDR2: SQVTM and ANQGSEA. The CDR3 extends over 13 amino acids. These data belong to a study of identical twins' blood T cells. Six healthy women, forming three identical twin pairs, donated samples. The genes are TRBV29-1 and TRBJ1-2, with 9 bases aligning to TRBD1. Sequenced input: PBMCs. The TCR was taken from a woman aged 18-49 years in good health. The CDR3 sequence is CSVPDRGKGGYTF. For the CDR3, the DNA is TGCAGCGTTCCGGACAGGGGTAAGGGTGGTTACACCTTC.